This T cell receptor beta chain stems from a study of tumor and adjacent non-tumor tissue in lung cancer (dated by TCRdb to the late 2010s). Some background on the complete study: Patients with adenocarcinoma (approximately 12), squamous cell carcinoma (2) and small cell lung cancer (1) were included in the cohort. The approximately 15 patients were aged roughly 31 to 80 years, included 10 men and 5 women, and had TNM stage I to III disease. Sequencing produced roughly 130 million productive TCRbeta reads in total, an average of about 4.17 million reads per sample. Using bulk TCRbeta repertoires from some 14 lung cancer patients, the study set lung tumor tissue side by side with matched distant non-tumor lung tissue. TCRbeta CDR3 sequencing was performed on thirty paired specimens, with one tumor sample and one normal lung sample collected per patient. General findings and caveats noted by the study authors: Only about 15 patients were in the cohort, and the authors stated that larger samples and more detailed clinical data are needed. The top 100 clones made up a significantly larger cumulative share of the repertoire in normal lung than in tumor tissue. Peripheral blood was not sequenced, so blood TCRbeta repertoires were not examined in the lung cancer patients of the study. Younger patients had significantly higher TCR diversity, and higher tumor TCR diversity was associated with shorter overall and disease-free survival. The sequencing platform is not named in the methods, and unique molecular identifiers are not mentioned. Tumor tissue showed significantly greater TCR diversity (inverse Simpson) than normal lung tissue (approximately 430 vs 150, P = 0.0075, Mann-Whitney U test).

RNA was isolated from bulk, unsorted tissue, and RNA quality was assessed with a NanoDrop ND-1000 and an Agilent 2100. Newly diagnosed lung cancer patients without prior chemotherapy who had been admitted for thoracic surgery in China between August and November 2014 were enrolled as donors. Anyone who had undergone radiotherapy or chemotherapy before, or who had another cancer at the same time, was left out of the study. Surgical tissue pieces of about 1-2.3 cm3 were preserved in RNAlater solution and were kept at -80 degrees C until use. Preparation of the library involved multiplex PCR. Sequencing used an Illumina HiSeq 2500. TCRbeta libraries were built by three rounds of nested PCR using primers (Table S4), following protocols modified from ARM-PCR. Before sequencing, PCR products of 200-500 bp were cut from the gel and purified using the QIAquick gel extraction kit. From the authors' description of their analysis: Reads were cleaned using Trimmomatic, were merged into complete CDR3 sequences using FLASH, and were assigned to V(D)J germline segments using MiTCR. VDJtools was used to compute clonal diversity as the inverse Simpson's index. In-frame sequences lacking a premature stop codon were counted as productive reads. The raw public data were reprocessed by TCRdb itself: fastp quality trimming at Q25, MiXCR clonotype calling, in-frame beta chains only. Every CDR3 protein is listed once, alongside the most common genes and DNA of its rows. These V and J calls derive from TCRdb rather than the authors' analysis. Counted in this sample were 200,000 or so distinct CDR3 sequences; 70% to 75% of them appeared once. The ten largest clonotypes hold under 30% of the sample.

There are 14 amino acids in the CDR3, from cysteine to phenylalanine inclusive. Only the CDR3 portion is preserved as DNA: 42 bases, with reading frame beginning at the first base. Trimming takes 5 bases from V and 4 bases from J, and the germline ends sit 11 bases apart. The germline V gene specifies SGHNT as CDR1 and YENEEA as CDR2. This clonotype was seen many times. This receptor's antigen is unknown. No qualities accompany the bases; no much larger clone lies one base away. The sample taken for sequencing was lung tumor tissue. The receptor chain draws on TRBV11-3 and TRBJ1-4, with TRBD1 perhaps the D gene, on 5 matching bases. This clonotype was sampled from a man in his 60s with non-small cell lung cancer. CDR3 region: CASSRLGVNEKLFF. The nucleotide sequence reads TGTGCCAGCAGCCGGCTAGGGGTTAATGAAAAACTGTTTTTT. Outside the CDR3, residues come from the reference TRBV11-3 and TRBJ1-4 proteins, so the full variable domain is: EAGVVQSPRYKIIEKKQPVAFWCNPISGHNTLYWYLQNLGQGPELLIRYENEEAVDDSQLPKDRFSAERLKGVDSTLKIQPAELGDSAVYLCASSRLGVNEKLFFGSGTQLSVL.